This T cell receptor (beta chain) emerged from a study of blood T cell repertoires in COVID-19. The overall study: In each case, the material was cDNA or gDNA derived from T cells, B-cell-depleted T cells, or PBMCs.

Original processing methods: Quantification of nucleated cells was approximated via reference gene primer amplification. Assay: immunoSEQ multiplex PCR; the TCRdb copy retains only in-frame clones and omits some. V and J calls and clone size follow that table, whereas D and trimming were derived from the DNA. The sample gives some 250,000 clones, over 75% of which show up once; 1.5% to 2% is in the top ten. The study drew participants aged roughly 18 to 95 years from some 23 US areas. Each participant's cohort was designated according to participant-reported clinical history. The CDR3 is made up of 15 amino acids. Germline values: CDR1 MDHEN, CDR2 SYDVKM. V was pared by 6 bases and J by 1 base, with 13 bases between.

This receptor was obtained from a woman aged 50 to 60 who had recovered from COVID-19. This chain joins TRBV28 and TRBJ1-3; weak D call: TRBD1 (5 bases). Sequencing was performed on PBMCs or T cells enriched from blood (not recorded which). The CDR3 DNA reads as TGTGCCAGCAGCCCCCCTGGGGGGTCTGGAAACACCATATATTTT. Its protein product is CASSPPGGSGNTIYF. Drawing the rest from reference TRBV28 and TRBJ1-3, the complete variable domain is DVKVTQSSRYLVKRTGEKVFLECVQDMDHENMFWYRQDPGLGLRLIYFSYDVKMKEKGDIPEGYSVSREKKERFSLILESASTNQTSMYLCASSPPGGSGNTIYFGEGSWLTVV.